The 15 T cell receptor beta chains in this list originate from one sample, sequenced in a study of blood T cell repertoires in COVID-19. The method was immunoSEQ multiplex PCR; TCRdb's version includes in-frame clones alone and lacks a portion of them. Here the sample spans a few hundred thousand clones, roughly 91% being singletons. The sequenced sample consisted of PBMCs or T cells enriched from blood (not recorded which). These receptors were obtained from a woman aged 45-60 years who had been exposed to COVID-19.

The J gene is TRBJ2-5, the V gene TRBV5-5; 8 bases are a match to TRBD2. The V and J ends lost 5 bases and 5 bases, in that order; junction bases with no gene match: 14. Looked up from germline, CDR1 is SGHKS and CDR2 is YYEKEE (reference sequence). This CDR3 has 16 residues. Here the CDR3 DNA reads TGTGCCAGCAGTTTCCCGGGGGGGCCGGTGAGGGAGACCCAGTACTTC. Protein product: CASSFPGGPVRETQYF.

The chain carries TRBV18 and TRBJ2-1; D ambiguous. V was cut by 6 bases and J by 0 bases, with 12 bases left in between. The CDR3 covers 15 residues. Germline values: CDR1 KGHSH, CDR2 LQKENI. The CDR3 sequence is CASSPRPSSYNEQFF. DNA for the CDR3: TGTGCCAGCTCCCCGCGGCCTAGCTCCTACAATGAGCAGTTCTTC.

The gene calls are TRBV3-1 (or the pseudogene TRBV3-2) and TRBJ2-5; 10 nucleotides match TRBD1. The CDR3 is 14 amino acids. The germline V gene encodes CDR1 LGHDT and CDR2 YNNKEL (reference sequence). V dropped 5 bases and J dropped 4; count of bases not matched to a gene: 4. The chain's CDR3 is CASSEGQGRETQYF. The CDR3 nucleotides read TGTGCCAGCAGCGAGGGACAGGGGAGAGAGACCCAGTACTTC.

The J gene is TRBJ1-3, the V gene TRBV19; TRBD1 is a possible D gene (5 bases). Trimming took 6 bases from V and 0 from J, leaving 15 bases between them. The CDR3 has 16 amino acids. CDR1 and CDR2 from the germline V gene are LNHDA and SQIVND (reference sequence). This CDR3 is CASSPSGASSGNTIYF. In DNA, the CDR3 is TGTGCCAGTAGCCCGAGCGGGGCAAGCTCTGGAAACACCATATATTTT.

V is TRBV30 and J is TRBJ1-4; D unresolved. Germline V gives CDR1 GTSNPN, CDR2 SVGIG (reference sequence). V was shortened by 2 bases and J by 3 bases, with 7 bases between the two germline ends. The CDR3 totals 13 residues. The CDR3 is CAWSWRSNEKLFF. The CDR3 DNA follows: TGTGCCTGGAGTTGGCGGTCTAATGAAAAACTGTTTTTT.

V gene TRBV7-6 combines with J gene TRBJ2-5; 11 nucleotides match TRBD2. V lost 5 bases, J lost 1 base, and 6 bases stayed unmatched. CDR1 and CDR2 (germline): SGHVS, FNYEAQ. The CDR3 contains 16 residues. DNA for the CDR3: TGTGCCAGCAGCCAACGTACTAGCGGGGGCCAAGAGACCCAGTACTTC. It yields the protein CASSQRTSGGQETQYF.

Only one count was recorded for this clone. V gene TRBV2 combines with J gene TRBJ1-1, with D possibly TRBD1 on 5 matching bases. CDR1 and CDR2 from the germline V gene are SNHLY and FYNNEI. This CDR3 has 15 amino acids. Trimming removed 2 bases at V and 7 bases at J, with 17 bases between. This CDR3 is CASSEFMQGLIEAFF. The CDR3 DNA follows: TGTGCCAGCAGTGAATTTATGCAGGGCCTCATTGAAGCTTTCTTT.

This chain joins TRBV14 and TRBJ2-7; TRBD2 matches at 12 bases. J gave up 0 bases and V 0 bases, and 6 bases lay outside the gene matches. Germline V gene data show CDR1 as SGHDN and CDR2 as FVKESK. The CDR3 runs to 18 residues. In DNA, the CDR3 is TGTGCCAGCAGCCAAGATCGGGGACTAGCGGGCCTCTCCTACGAGCAGTACTTC. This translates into CASSQDRGLAGLSYEQYF.

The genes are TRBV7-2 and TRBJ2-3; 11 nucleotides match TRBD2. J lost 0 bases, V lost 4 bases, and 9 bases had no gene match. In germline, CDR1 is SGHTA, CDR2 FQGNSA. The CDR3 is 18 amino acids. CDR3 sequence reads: CASSSRSSGGLSTDTQYF. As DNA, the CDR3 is TGTGCCAGCAGCTCCAGATCTAGCGGGGGGCTGAGCACAGATACGCAGTATTTT.

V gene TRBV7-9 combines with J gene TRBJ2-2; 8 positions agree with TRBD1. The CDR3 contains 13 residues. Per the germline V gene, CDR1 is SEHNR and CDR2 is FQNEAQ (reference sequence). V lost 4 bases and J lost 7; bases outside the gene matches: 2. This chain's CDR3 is CASSSGQDGELFF. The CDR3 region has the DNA TGTGCCAGCAGCTCGGGACAGGACGGGGAGCTGTTTTTT. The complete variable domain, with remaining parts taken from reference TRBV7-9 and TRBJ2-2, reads DTGVSQNPRHKITKRGQNVTFRCDPISEHNRLYWYRQTLGQGPEFLTYFQNEAQLEKSRLLSDRFSAERPKGSFSTLEIQRTEQGDSAMYLCASSSGQDGELFFGEGSRLTVL.

The CDR3 is CASSQSGSGNTIYF. As DNA, the CDR3 is TGTGCCAGCAGCCAGTCGGGATCTGGAAACACCATATATTTT. This chain uses TRBV3-1 (or the pseudogene TRBV3-2) with TRBJ1-3, with D unresolved. Germline assignment: CDR1 LGHDT and CDR2 YNNKEL (reference sequence). The V end was cut by 3 bases, the J end by 1 base, with 7 bases between. This CDR3 is built from 14 residues.

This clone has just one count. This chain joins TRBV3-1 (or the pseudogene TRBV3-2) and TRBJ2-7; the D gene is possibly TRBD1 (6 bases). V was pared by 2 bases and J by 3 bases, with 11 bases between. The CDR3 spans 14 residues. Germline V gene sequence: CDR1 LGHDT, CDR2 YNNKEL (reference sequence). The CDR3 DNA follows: TGTGCCAGCAGCCAATTCCAGACAGGCTACGAGCAGTACTTC. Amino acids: CASSQFQTGYEQYF.

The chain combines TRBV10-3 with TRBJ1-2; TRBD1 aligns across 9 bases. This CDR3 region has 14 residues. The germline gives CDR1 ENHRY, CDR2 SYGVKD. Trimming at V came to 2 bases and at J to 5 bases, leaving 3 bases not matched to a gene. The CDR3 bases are TGTGCCATCAGTGAGACAGGGGGCGGGTATGGCTACACCTTC. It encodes CAISETGGGYGYTF.

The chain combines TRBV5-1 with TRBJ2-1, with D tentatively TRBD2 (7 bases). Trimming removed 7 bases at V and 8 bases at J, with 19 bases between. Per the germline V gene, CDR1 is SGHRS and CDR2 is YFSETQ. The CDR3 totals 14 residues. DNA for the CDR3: TGCGCCAGCCGCCGCGGGGGCTCTATGGATGAGCAGTTCTTC. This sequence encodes CASRRGGSMDEQFF.

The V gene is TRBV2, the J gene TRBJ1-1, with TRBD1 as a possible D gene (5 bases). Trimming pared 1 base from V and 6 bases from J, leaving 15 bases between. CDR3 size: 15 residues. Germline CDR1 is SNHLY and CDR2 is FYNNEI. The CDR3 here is CASSEGPRGGSEAFF. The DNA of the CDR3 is TGTGCCAGCAGTGAAGGCCCCCGGGGGGGATCTGAAGCTTTCTTT.